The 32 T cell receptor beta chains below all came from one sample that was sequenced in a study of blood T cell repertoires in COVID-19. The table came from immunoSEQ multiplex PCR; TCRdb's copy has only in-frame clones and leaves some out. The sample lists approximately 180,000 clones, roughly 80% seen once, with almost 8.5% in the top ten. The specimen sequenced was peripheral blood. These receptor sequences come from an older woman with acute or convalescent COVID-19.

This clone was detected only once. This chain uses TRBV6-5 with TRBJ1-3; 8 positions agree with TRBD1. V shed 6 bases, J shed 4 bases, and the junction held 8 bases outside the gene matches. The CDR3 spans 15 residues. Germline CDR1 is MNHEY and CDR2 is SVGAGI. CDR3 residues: CASRTGATWGNTIYF. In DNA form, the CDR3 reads TGTGCCAGCAGGACAGGGGCGACGTGGGGAAACACCATATATTTT.

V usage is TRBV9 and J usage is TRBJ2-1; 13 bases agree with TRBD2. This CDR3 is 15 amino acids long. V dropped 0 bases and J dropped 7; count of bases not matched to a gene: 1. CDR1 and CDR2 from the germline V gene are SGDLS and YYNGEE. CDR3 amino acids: CASSVETSGRNEQFF. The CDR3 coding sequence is TGTGCCAGCAGCGTAGAGACTAGCGGGAGGAATGAGCAGTTCTTC.

The DNA of the CDR3 is TGTGCCAGCAGGACTAAGGTCCAAGAGACCCAGTACTTC. Its translation is CASRTKVQETQYF. The V call is TRBV7-2, the J call TRBJ2-5, with D maybe TRBD2 (5 bases). CDR1 and CDR2 from the germline V gene are SGHTA and FQGNSA. Trimming stripped 6 bases from V and 1 base from J, with 9 bases between. The CDR3 is made up of 13 amino acids.

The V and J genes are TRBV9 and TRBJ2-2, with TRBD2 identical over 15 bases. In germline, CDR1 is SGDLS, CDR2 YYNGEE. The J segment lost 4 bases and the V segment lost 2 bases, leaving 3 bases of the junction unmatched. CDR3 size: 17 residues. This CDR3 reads CASSVGTSGGSTGELFF. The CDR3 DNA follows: TGTGCCAGCAGCGTCGGGACTAGCGGGGGGAGCACCGGGGAGCTGTTTTTT. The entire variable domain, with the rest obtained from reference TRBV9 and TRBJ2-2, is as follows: DSGVTQTPKHLITATGQRVTLRCSPRSGDLSVYWYQQSLDQGLQFLIQYYNGEERAKGNILERFSAQQFPDLHSELNLSSLELGDSALYFCASSVGTSGGSTGELFFGEGSRLTVL.

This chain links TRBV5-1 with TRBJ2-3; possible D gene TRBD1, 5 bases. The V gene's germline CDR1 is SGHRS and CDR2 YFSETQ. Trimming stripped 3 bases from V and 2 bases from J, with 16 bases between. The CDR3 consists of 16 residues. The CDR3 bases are TGCGCCAGCAGCTCTTCAGCGACTGGGGCCACAGATACGCAGTATTTT. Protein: CASSSSATGATDTQYF.

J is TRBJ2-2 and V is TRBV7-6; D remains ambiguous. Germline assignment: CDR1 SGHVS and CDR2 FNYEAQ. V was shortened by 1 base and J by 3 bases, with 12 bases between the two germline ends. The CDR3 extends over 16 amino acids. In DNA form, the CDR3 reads TGTGCCAGCAGCTTAGTGGCTAGTGGGTACACCGGGGAGCTGTTTTTT. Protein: CASSLVASGYTGELFF.

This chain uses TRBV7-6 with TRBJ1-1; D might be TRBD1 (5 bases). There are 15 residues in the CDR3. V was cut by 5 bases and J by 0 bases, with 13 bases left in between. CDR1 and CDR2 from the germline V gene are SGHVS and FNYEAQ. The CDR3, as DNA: TGTGCCAGCAGCCGACAGAGTCCCATGAACACTGAAGCTTTCTTT. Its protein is CASSRQSPMNTEAFF.

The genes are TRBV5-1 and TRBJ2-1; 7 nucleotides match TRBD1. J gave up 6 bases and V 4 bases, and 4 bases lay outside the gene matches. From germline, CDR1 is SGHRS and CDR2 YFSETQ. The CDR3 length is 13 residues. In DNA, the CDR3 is TGCGCCAGCAGCACGGGACAGTCCAATGAGCAGTTCTTC. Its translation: CASSTGQSNEQFF.

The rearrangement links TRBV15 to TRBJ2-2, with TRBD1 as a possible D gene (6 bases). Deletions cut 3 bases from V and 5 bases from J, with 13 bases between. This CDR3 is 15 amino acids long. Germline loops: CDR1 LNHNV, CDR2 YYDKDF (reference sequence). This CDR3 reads CATSRDSLITGELFF. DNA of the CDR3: TGTGCCACCAGCAGGGACAGCCTTATAACCGGGGAGCTGTTTTTT.

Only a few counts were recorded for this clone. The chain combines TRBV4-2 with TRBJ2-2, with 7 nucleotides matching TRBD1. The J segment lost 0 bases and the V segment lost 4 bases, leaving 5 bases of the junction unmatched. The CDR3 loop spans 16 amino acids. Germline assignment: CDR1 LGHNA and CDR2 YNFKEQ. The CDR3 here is CASSRSGQPNTGELFF. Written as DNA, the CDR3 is TGTGCCAGCAGCCGGTCGGGACAGCCGAACACCGGGGAGCTGTTTTTT.

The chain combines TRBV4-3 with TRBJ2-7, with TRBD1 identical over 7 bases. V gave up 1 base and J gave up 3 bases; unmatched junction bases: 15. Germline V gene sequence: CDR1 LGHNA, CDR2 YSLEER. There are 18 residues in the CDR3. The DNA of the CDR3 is TGCGCCAGCAGCCAAGGGCCCCAGGGGGAGATAGGAAACTACGAGCAGTACTTC. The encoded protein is CASSQGPQGEIGNYEQYF.

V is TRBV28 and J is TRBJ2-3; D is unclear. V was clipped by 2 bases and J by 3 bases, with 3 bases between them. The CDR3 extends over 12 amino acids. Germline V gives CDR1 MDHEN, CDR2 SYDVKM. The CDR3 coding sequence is TGTGCCAGCAGTTTACCTACAGATACGCAGTATTTT. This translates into CASSLPTDTQYF.

The CDR3, as DNA: TGTGCCATCTCTTCAACAGGGGTCGGTGGGGCCAACGTCCTGACTTTC. Its protein product is CAISSTGVGGANVLTF. The rearrangement uses TRBV5-4 and TRBJ2-6; 7 bases line up with TRBD1. CDR1 is SGHNT and CDR2 is YYREEE in the germline V gene (reference sequence). J was trimmed by 3 bases and V by 9 bases; bases with no gene match: 12. This CDR3 is built from 16 residues. The complete variable domain, with remaining parts taken from reference TRBV5-4 and TRBJ2-6, reads ETGVTQSPTHLIKTRGQQVTLRCSSQSGHNTVSWYQQALGQGPQFIFQYYREEENGRGNFPPRFSGLQFPNYSSELNVNALELDDSALYLCAISSTGVGGANVLTFGAGSRLTVL.

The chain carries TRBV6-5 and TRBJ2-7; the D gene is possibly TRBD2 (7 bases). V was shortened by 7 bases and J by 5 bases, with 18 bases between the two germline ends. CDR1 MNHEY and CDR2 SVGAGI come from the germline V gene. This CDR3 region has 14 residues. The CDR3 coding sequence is TGTGCCAGCACCCTGATACGGGGGGCCGACGAGCAGTACTTC. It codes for CASTLIRGADEQYF.

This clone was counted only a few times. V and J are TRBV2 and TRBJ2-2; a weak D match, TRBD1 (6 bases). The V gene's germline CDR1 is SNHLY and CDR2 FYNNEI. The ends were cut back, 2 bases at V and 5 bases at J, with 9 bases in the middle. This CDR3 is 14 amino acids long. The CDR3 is CASSEQRGTGELFF. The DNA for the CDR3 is TGTGCCAGCAGTGAACAAAGGGGGACCGGGGAGCTGTTTTTT. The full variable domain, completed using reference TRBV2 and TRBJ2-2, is EPEVTQTPSHQVTQMGQEVILRCVPISNHLYFYWYRQILGQKVEFLVSFYNNEISEKSEIFDDQFSVERPDGSNFTLKIRSTKLEDSAMYFCASSEQRGTGELFFGEGSRLTVL.

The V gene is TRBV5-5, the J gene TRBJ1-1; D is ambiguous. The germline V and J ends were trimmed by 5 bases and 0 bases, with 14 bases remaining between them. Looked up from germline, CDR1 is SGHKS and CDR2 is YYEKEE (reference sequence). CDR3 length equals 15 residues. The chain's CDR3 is CASRTSQSLNTEAFF. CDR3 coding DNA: TGTGCCAGCAGGACGTCACAGAGTTTGAACACTGAAGCTTTCTTT.

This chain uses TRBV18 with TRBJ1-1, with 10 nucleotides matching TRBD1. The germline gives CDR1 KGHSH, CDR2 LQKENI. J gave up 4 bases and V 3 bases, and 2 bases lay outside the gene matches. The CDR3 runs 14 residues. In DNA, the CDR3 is TGTGCCAGCTCACCCGGACAGGGGGGCACTGAAGCTTTCTTT. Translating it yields CASSPGQGGTEAFF.

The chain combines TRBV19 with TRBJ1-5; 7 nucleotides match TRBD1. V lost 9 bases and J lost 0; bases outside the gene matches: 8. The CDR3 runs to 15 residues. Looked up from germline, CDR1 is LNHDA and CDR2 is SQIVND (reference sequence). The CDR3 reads CASHRGLYSNQPQHF. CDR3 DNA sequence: TGTGCCAGCCACAGGGGACTTTATAGCAATCAGCCCCAGCATTTT.

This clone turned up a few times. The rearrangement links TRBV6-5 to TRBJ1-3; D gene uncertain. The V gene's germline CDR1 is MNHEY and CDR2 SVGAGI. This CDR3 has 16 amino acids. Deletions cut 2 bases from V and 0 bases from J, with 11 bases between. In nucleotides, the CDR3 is TGTGCCAGCAGTTACAGGTCCGCGGGCTCTGGAAACACCATATATTTT. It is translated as CASSYRSAGSGNTIYF.

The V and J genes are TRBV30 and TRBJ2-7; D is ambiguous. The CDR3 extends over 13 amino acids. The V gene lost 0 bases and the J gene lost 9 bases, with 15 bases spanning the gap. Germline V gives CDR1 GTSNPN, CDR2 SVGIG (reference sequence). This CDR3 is CAWSVGQQTTQYF. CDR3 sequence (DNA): TGTGCCTGGAGTGTGGGCCAACAAACGACGCAGTACTTC.

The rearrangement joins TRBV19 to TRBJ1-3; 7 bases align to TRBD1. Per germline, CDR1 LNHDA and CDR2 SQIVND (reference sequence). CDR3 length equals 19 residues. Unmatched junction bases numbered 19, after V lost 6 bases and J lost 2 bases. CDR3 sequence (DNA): TGTGCCAGTAGCCCCCGGGAGGGGGCTTGGGGTGAAGCTGGAAACACCATATATTTT. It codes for CASSPREGAWGEAGNTIYF.

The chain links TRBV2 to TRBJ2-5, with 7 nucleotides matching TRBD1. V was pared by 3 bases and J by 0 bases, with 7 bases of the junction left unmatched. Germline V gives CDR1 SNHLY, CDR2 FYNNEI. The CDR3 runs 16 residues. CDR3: CASSEAGTEYQETQYF. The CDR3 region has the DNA TGTGCCAGCAGTGAGGCCGGGACAGAGTACCAAGAGACCCAGTACTTC.

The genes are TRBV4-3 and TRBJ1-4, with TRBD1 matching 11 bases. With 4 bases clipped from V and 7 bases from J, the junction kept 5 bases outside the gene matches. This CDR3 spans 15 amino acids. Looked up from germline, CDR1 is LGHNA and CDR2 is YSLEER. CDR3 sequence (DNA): TGCGCCAGCAGCCTGACCGGGACAGGGGGTGAAAAACTGTTTTTT. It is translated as CASSLTGTGGEKLFF.

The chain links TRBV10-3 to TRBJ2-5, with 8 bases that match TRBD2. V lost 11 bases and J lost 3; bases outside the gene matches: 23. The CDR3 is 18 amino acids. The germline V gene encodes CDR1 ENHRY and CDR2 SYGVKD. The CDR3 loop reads CASGGETGERIAEETQYF. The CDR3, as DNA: TGTGCCTCGGGGGGGGAGACCGGGGAGAGGATTGCGGAAGAGACCCAGTACTTC.

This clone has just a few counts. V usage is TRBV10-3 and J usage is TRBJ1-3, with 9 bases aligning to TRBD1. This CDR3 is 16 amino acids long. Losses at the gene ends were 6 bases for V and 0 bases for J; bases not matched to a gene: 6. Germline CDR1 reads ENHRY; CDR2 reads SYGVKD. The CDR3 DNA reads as TGTGCCATCAGAAGACAGGGGGAGAGCTCTGGAAACACCATATATTTT. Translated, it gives CAIRRQGESSGNTIYF.

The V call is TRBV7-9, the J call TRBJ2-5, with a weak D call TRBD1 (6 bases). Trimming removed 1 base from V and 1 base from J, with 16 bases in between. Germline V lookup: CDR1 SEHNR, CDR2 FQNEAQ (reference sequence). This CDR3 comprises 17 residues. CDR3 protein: CASSLVPGQQTQETQYF. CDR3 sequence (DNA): TGTGCCAGCAGCTTAGTCCCCGGACAGCAAACCCAAGAGACCCAGTACTTC. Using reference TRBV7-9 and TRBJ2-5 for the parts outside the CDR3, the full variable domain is DTGVSQNPRHKITKRGQNVTFRCDPISEHNRLYWYRQTLGQGPEFLTYFQNEAQLEKSRLLSDRFSAERPKGSFSTLEIQRTEQGDSAMYLCASSLVPGQQTQETQYFGPGTRLLVL.

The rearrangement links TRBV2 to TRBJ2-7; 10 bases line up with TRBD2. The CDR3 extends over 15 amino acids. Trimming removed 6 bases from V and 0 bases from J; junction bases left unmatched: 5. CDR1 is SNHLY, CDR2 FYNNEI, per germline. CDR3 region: CASSDLAGDSYEQYF. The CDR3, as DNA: TGTGCCAGCAGCGATCTAGCGGGGGACTCCTACGAGCAGTACTTC.

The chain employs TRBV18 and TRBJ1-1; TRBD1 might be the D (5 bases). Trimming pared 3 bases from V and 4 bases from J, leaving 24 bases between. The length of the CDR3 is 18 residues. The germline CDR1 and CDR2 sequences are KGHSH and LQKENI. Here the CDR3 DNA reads TGTGCCAGCTCACCTATGGCACAGGCTGGGGTGAGAGGCACTGAAGCTTTCTTT. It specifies CASSPMAQAGVRGTEAFF.

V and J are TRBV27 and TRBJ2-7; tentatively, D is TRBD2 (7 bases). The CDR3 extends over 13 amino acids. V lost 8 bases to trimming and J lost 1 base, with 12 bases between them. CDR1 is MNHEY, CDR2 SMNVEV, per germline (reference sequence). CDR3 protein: CASGGGRSYEQYF. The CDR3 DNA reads TGTGCCAGCGGGGGGGGCCGATCCTACGAGCAGTACTTC.

The CDR3 is CASSADRPLAGELFF. The CDR3 bases are TGTGCCAGCAGCGCGGACAGGCCCCTCGCCGGGGAGCTGTTTTTT. This chain links TRBV9 with TRBJ2-2, with 7 nucleotides matching TRBD1. V was clipped by 3 bases and J by 6 bases; unmatched bases: 8. CDR3 length equals 15 residues. The germline CDR1 and CDR2 sequences are SGDLS and YYNGEE.

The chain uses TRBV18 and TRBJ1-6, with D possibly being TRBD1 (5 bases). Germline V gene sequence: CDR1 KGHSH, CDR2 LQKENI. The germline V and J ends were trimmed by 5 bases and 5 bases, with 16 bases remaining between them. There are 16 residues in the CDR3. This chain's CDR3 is CASSSTRGGNNSPLHF. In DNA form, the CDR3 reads TGTGCCAGCTCATCGACTAGGGGAGGCAATAATTCACCCCTCCACTTT.

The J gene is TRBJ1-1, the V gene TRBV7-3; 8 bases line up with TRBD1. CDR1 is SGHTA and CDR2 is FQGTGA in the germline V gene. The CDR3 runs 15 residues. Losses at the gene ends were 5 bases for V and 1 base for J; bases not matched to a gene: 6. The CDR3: CASSPTGDRNTEAFF. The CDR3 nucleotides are TGTGCCAGCAGCCCGACAGGGGATAGGAACACTGAAGCTTTCTTT.